This TCR beta chain emerged from a study of cytomegalovirus exposure and HLA in healthy donors. Primers: 60 Vbeta forward and 13 Jbeta reverse. The table came from immunoSEQ multiplex PCR; TCRdb's copy has only in-frame clones and leaves some out. The sample includes roughly 120,000 clones, 75% to 85% seen only once; the top ten take about 2.7%. Concerning this clone: Its antigen is unidentified.

Germline CDR1 is SGDLS and CDR2 is YYNGEE. CDR3 length: 16 residues. V was clipped by 4 bases and J by 1 base; unmatched bases: 4. Findings and limits, study-wide: Confirmation in vitro established that a few CMV-associated chains were specific for CMV antigens.

The TCR sequence derives from a woman aged 18-35 years in good health and CMV-seropositive. Material: PBMCs. The rearrangement links TRBV9 to TRBJ2-2, with 10 bases aligning to TRBD2. In DNA form, the CDR3 reads TGTGCCAGCAGCCTTAGCGGGGGGCTGAACACCGGGGAGCTGTTTTTT. Translation: CASSLSGGLNTGELFF.